Listed below are T cell receptor beta chains from one sample, sequenced in a study of OX40 agonist ivuxolimab in advanced cancers. Clones were sequenced by immunoSEQ multiplex PCR, and TCRdb holds only the in-frame ones, with some missing. This repertoire shows about 96,000 clones, about four fifths found once; its top ten account for roughly 6%. Sequences were derived from CD4+ or CD8+ T cells sorted from blood, sampled in a trial of the OX40 agonist ivuxolimab. The receptors were sampled from an adult with an advanced solid tumor such as melanoma, head and neck, liver or kidney cancer. The CDR3 runs from the conserved cysteine through the conserved F or W.

v_call | cdr3_aa
TRBV11-2 | CASQGASGLNTGELFF
TRBV15 | CATALGQETQYF
TRBV7-9 | CASSPNPLTSGNTGELFF
TRBV19 | CASSIGAGGGHTGELFF
TRBV23-1 | CASSQSRKTGGRSAQFF
TRBV15 | CATSARGVASLTTNEKLFF
TRBV5-1 | CASSLWEGEETQYF
TRBV7-9 | CASSPWDRARNGELFF
TRBV19 | CASSPREDSQPQHF
TRBV6-5 | CASSYSGGNNQPQHF
TRBV4-1 | CASSQSPVATFF
TRBV11-3 | CASSPTSLHNEQFF
TRBV2 | CASSEGVGTQYF
TRBV19 | CASSMIGGGYNEQFF
TRBV10-3 | CAIRPEGGEQYF
TRBV18 | CASSPQGSGNTIYF
TRBV27 | CASSKSGTYEQYF
TRBV5-6 | CASSLRGSEQYF
TRBV4-3 | CASRSGTSLGEQYF
TRBV6-1 | CASSDLGRGFSNEKLFF
TRBV6-6 | CASSPDTNYGYTF
TRBV2 | CASSLTSDPLNEQFF
TRBV6-4 | CASSEGSGYEQFF
TRBV27 | CASPERGNEKLFF
TRBV6-5 | CASSLAVLNTGELFF
TRBV27 | CASKIQGNTEAFF
TRBV5-4 | CASSLRDSEKTQYF
TRBV2 | CASKIPTGTYEQYF
TRBV7-9 | CASSPEPPGMRGYTF
TRBV7-6 | CASSTVMGAANLNTGELFF
TRBV5-1 | CASSLNLGGADTQYF
TRBV5-1 | CASSARLAGAVDTQYF
TRBV5-1 | CASSLDQGDYGYTF
TRBV19 | CASSKTKNTGELFF
TRBV4-3 | CASSQEQGLGYTF
TRBV6-1 | CASSGTGTGYTEAFF
TRBV19 | CASIGGNYNEQFF